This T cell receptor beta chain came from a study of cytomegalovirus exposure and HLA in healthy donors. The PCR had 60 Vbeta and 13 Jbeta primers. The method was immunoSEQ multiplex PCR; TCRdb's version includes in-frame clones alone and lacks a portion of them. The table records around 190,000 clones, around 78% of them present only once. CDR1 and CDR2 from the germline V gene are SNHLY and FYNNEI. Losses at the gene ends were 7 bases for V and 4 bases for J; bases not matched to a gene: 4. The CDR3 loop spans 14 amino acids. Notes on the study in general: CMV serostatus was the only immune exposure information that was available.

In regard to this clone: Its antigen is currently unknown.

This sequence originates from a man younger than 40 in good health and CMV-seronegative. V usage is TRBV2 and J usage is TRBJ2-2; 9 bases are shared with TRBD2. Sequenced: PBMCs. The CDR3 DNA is TGTGCCAGCATCGGCGGGAGGGCCACCGGGGAGCTGTTTTTT. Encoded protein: CASIGGRATGELFF. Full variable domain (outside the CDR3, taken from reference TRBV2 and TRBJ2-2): EPEVTQTPSHQVTQMGQEVILRCVPISNHLYFYWYRQILGQKVEFLVSFYNNEISEKSEIFDDQFSVERPDGSNFTLKIRSTKLEDSAMYFCASIGGRATGELFFGEGSRLTVL.